This TCR beta chain was retrieved from a study of Tregs in tolerant kidney transplant recipients. A word on this clone: Its antigen remains unknown.

The study's findings and limits: Activated donor B cell expansion appeared to reveal the most relevant donor-specific TCRbeta repertoire. No direct test of biological reproducibility was done here.

Sequencing used immunoSEQ multiplex PCR; TCRdb keeps in-frame clones, though not all of them. The data contain 90,000 or so clones, approximately 92% of them singletons. The specimen sequenced was CD8+ T cells from blood. The clonotype was recovered from a human donor in good health.

CDR3 in DNA: TGTGCCAGCAGAACCAGGACAGGGCCTAACTATGGCTACACCTTC. This gives the protein CASRTRTGPNYGYTF. The chain couples TRBV27 to TRBJ1-2, with 8 positions matching TRBD1. CDR3 length equals 15 residues. Germline V lookup: CDR1 MNHEY, CDR2 SMNVEV (reference sequence). V dropped 6 bases and J dropped 0; count of bases not matched to a gene: 6.